The TCR beta chain under discussion was sequenced for a study of glioma-infiltrating T cells. This clonotype is a singleton in its sample. Its antigen is unidentified. Study-level findings and limits: Gliomas, especially low-grade, showed above-expected tissue-blood divergence; non-neoplastic patients showed below.

Trimming removed 4 bases from V and 4 bases from J; junction bases left unmatched: 6. The length of the CDR3 is 14 residues. Germline CDR1 reads MNHGY; CDR2 reads SVAAGI. TCR alpha and beta CDR3 regions were amplified from RNA using iRepertoire nested multiplex PCR. Tissue mRNA or PBMC total RNA, 100-400 ng, went into one-step reverse transcription and amplification. TCRdb reprocessed the multiplex PCR reads via MiXCR and lists one record per CDR3 protein. The top ten hold around 18% of the sample, which has about 140,000 distinct CDR3 sequences, roughly two fifths seen once. The sequenced sample was glioma tissue, nonneoplastic brain tissue, or PBMCs (not recorded which). The chain links TRBV6-9 to TRBJ1-2; 7 bases align to TRBD1. This TCR was recovered from a human donor with low-grade glioma or glioblastoma, undergoing nonglioma brain surgery, or in good health (not recorded which). The CDR3 DNA reads as TGTGCCAGCAGTTTTTTAGGGGGCACCTATGGCTACACCTTC. This codes for CASSFLGGTYGYTF.